The rows below give T cell receptor beta chains drawn from one sample of a study of graft-versus-host responses after intestinal transplantation. This table comes from immunoSEQ multiplex PCR, and its TCRdb copy is limited to in-frame clones, with some not included. The sample records 12,000 or so clones, 60% to 85% being singletons. Sequenced here: PBMCs, sampled approximately 490 days after intestinal transplant. All receptors derive from a human patient who received an intestinal transplant, so some T cells may come from the graft donor. Both conserved end residues are part of each CDR3. Fields, in order: clone size, J gene, D gene, V gene, CDR3 protein, CDR3 DNA. D genes are given only for firm matches. Rows give clone size only sometimes, using once, few, many, or a class for an expanded clone.

-,TRBJ2-1,TRBD2,TRBV10-2,CASSDQAGAYNEQFF,TGCGCCAGCAGTGATCAAGCGGGAGCCTACAATGAGCAGTTCTTC
-,TRBJ2-7,-,TRBV7-2,CASSLVEGGGDEQYF,TGTGCCAGCAGCTTAGTAGAGGGGGGCGGCGACGAGCAGTACTTC
-,TRBJ2-3,TRBD2,TRBV5-3,CARSFRVAGLQYF,TGTGCCAGAAGCTTCAGAGTAGCGGGGCTCCAGTATTTT
-,TRBJ2-3,TRBD1,TRBV9,CASARGGASDTQYF,TGTGCCAGTGCTAGAGGGGGCGCATCGGATACGCAGTATTTT
-,TRBJ2-7,-,TRBV2,CASSGDGYEQYF,TGTGCCAGCAGTGGGGACGGCTACGAGCAGTACTTC
-,TRBJ1-5,-,TRBV2,CASKVEYNQPQHF,TGTGCCAGCAAGGTCGAATACAATCAGCCCCAGCATTTT
-,TRBJ2-1,-,TRBV5-6,CASSSPLLYNEQFF,TGTGCCAGCAGCTCCCCTCTACTCTACAATGAGCAGTTCTTC
-,TRBJ2-7,-,TRBV10-2,CASTVADYYEQYF,TGCGCCAGCACGGTGGCCGATTACTACGAGCAGTACTTC
few,TRBJ2-7,TRBD2,TRBV5-1,CASSLDREGPYEQYF,TGCGCCAGCAGCTTGGACCGGGAGGGTCCCTACGAGCAGTACTTC
-,TRBJ2-1,TRBD2,TRBV6-4,CASSDLAGGYNEQFF,TGTGCCAGCAGTGACCTAGCGGGGGGGTACAATGAGCAGTTCTTC
-,TRBJ2-7,TRBD1,TRBV6-5,CASSSTDRGEQYF,TGTGCCAGCAGTTCCACGGACAGGGGGGAGCAGTACTTC
-,TRBJ2-7,-,TRBV11-2,CASSRAAEQYF,TGTGCCAGCAGCCGCGCGGCCGAGCAGTACTTC
-,TRBJ1-1,-,TRBV19,CATRDGNTEAFF,TGTGCCACCAGAGACGGGAACACTGAAGCTTTCTTT
-,TRBJ2-7,-,TRBV4-2,CASSQGDPPVDEQYF,TGTGCCAGCAGCCAAGGCGACCCCCCGGTGGACGAGCAGTACTTC
medium-sized,TRBJ2-1,TRBD1,TRBV5-1,CASSLANDRGNEQFF,TGCGCCAGCAGCTTGGCCAACGACAGGGGCAATGAGCAGTTCTTC
-,TRBJ2-2,-,TRBV18,CASSPQAGRDTGELFF,TGTGCCAGCTCACCTCAGGCGGGGAGAGACACCGGGGAGCTGTTTTTT
medium-sized,TRBJ1-4,-,TRBV29-1,CSVAAALSEKLFF,TGCAGCGTTGCGGCGGCGTTGAGTGAAAAACTGTTTTTT
-,TRBJ1-1,-,TRBV6-4,CASSVRAESTEAFF,TGTGCCAGCAGTGTCAGGGCGGAAAGCACTGAAGCTTTCTTT
-,TRBJ2-7,TRBD2,TRBV6-1,CASSESGSGSYEQYF,TGTGCCAGCAGTGAATCGGGAAGCGGGAGTTACGAGCAGTACTTC
-,TRBJ1-3,-,TRBV6-5,CASSYAGSSGNTIYF,TGTGCCAGCAGTTACGCAGGGAGCTCTGGAAACACCATATATTTT
-,TRBJ2-7,TRBD2,TRBV2,CASSVRTSGNYEQYF,TGTGCCAGCAGTGTTCGAACTAGCGGGAACTACGAGCAGTACTTC
-,TRBJ2-7,TRBD1,TRBV6-6,CASSYSQGPYEQYF,TGTGCCAGCAGTTACTCACAGGGGCCTTACGAGCAGTACTTC
-,TRBJ2-3,TRBD2,TRBV4-1,CASSLGLAGAASTDTQYF,TGCGCCAGCAGCCTCGGACTAGCGGGAGCAGCGAGCACAGATACGCAGTATTTT
-,TRBJ2-3,TRBD1,TRBV5-4,CASSLGSGGWPDTQYF,TGTGCCAGCAGCTTGGGATCAGGGGGCTGGCCAGATACGCAGTATTTT